This TCR beta chain is from a study of CD8 T cells in Susac syndrome. Random hexamers were used to reverse transcribe roughly 0.45 to 1 ug of RNA. The immunoSEQ assay covered 54 Vbeta and 13 Jbeta segments for CDR3. TCRdb independently ran MiXCR on the immunoSEQ multiplex PCR reads; one entry per CDR3 protein. This repertoire shows 90,000 to 150,000 distinct CDR3 sequences, around 90% found once; its top ten account for about 0.14%. Study outcomes and limitations: As the study acknowledged, the number of individuals who were part of its TCR sequencing and HLA analysis was relatively small.

Of note for this clonotype: The target antigen is unknown.

TCR beta sequencing covered blood CD8+ and CD4+ T cells. Negative isolation was applied to CD8+ and CD4+ T cells, and FACS enrichment was applied to TEMRA cells. The sample taken for sequencing was CD4+ T cells from PBMCs. The sequence came from a human donor in good health.

The chain's CDR3 is CASSADTDRRIEAFF. The CDR3 region has the DNA TGTGCCAGCAGCGCGGACACAGACAGGAGGATCGAAGCTTTCTTT. This rearrangement joins TRBV7-9 to TRBJ1-1; possible D gene TRBD1, 6 bases. Germline loops: CDR1 SEHNR, CDR2 FQNEAQ (reference sequence). V dropped 5 bases and J dropped 8 bases, with 21 bases sitting between them. The CDR3 runs to 15 residues.